What follows is one T cell receptor beta chain and its context. Donors counted as nominally healthy when sampled, yet unrecorded immune exposures were likely. This specimen comes from a study of cytomegalovirus exposure and HLA in healthy donors. The PCR was carried out with 60 Vbeta primers and 13 Jbeta primers. Sequencing used immunoSEQ multiplex PCR; TCRdb keeps in-frame clones, though not all of them. This table has approximately 180,000 clones, around 75% appearing once. The germline V and J ends were trimmed by 4 bases and 5 bases, with 15 bases remaining between them. Germline V gene data show CDR1 as SGHRS and CDR2 as YFSETQ. This CDR3 contains 15 residues.

The chain employs TRBV5-1 and TRBJ1-4, with a possible D match to TRBD1 (5 bases). Sequencing input: PBMCs. The origin of this receptor is a male donor in good health and CMV-seronegative. The CDR3 bases are TGCGCCAGCAGCCGGCAAGCAGGGTCCAATGAAAAACTGTTTTTT. Translated, it gives CASSRQAGSNEKLFF.